This T cell receptor (beta chain) was recorded in a study of blood T cell repertoires in COVID-19. Study-level information: Italy, Spain and the United States were the sources of the convalescent and acute COVID-19 samples. PBMCs, B-cell-depleted T cells, or T cells were the source of the cDNA or gDNA that made up the material.

Patients in Seattle were enrolled during active infection, then followed longitudinally. Original processing methods: It was from reference gene primer amplification that nucleated cell counts were estimated. Only in-frame clones appear in the TCRdb table, and some are missing; sequencing was by immunoSEQ multiplex PCR. The D gene and trimming were derived from the DNA, and the V and J assignments and clone size from that table. In the table there are some 240,000 clones, 75% to 90% of which are singletons. Germline V lookup: CDR1 MGHRA, CDR2 YSYEKL. The CDR3 is made up of 15 amino acids. J was trimmed by 4 bases and V by 6 bases; bases with no gene match: 10.

The V and J genes are TRBV4-1 and TRBJ2-7; 9 bases agree with TRBD1. Sequenced sample: peripheral blood. This receptor was taken from a woman in her 70s with COVID-19, enrolled during active disease. CDR3 amino acids: CASSIRDRDSYEQYF. The CDR3, as DNA: TGCGCCAGCAGTATCAGGGACAGGGATTCGTACGAGCAGTACTTC.